The clone carrying this T cell receptor beta chain was seen a handful of times. Its target is unknown. TCRdb re-called the 5' RACE reads with MiXCR, one entry per CDR3 protein. The sample yields roughly 250,000 distinct CDR3 sequences, approximately 6.8% seen once. The junction had 2 bases not matched to a gene; V was cut back by 6 bases and J by 4 bases. The CDR3 loop spans 13 amino acids. Germline V gene sequence: CDR1 DFQATT, CDR2 SNEGSKA (reference sequence). This sample is drawn from a study of identical twins. Healthy Caucasians made up all donors. Overall study results and limits: Sequences that were out-of-frame, alpha and twin-shared displayed an excess of low generation probability. Modelling underestimated the level of out-of-frame TCR alpha sharing observed in monozygotic twins.

This same sample was also part of a study on yellow fever vaccine responses in identical twins.

V usage is TRBV20-1 and J usage is TRBJ2-3; 12 bases are shared with TRBD2. The sample taken for sequencing was CD8+ T cells sorted from blood. The receptor's source is a woman aged 18-29 years in good health. This CDR3 is CSAPSGGADTQYF. As DNA, the CDR3 is TGCAGTGCACCTAGCGGGGGGGCAGATACGCAGTATTTT.